Below are 7 T cell receptor beta chains sequenced from a single sample in a study of cytomegalovirus exposure and HLA in healthy donors. Use of 60 Vbeta and 13 Jbeta primers characterized the PCR. Profiling relied on immunoSEQ multiplex PCR, and the TCRdb table lists in-frame clones only, not all of them. The table lists 130,000 or so clones, over 70% of them singletons. Sequencing was carried out using PBMCs. The receptors were gathered from a woman aged 18-30 years in good health and CMV-seronegative.

In its sample, this clone was seen once. The genes are TRBV2 and TRBJ2-7; TRBD2 aligns across 8 bases. There are 15 residues in the CDR3. J lost 0 bases, V lost 7 bases, and 8 bases had no gene match. Germline values: CDR1 SNHLY, CDR2 FYNNEI. The CDR3 region is CASNSEAGGSYEQYF. CDR3 nucleotides: TGTGCCAGCAATTCCGAGGCGGGAGGCTCCTACGAGCAGTACTTC.

This clone was recorded once. The rearrangement joins TRBV5-8 to TRBJ1-1; D perhaps matches TRBD1 (6 bases). Between the trimmed V and J ends, which lost 4 bases and 0 bases, there was a span of 13 bases. Germline-derived CDR1 and CDR2 are SGHTS and YDEGEE. The CDR3 contains 15 residues. In DNA, the CDR3 is TGTGCCAGCAGCCCCAACAGGGAGATGAACACTGAAGCTTTCTTT. Amino acid sequence: CASSPNREMNTEAFF. The full variable domain, completed using reference TRBV5-8 and TRBJ1-1, is EAGVTQSPTHLIKTRGQQATLRCSPISGHTSVYWYQQALGLGLQFLLWYDEGEERNRGNFPPRFSGRQFPNYSSELNVNALELEDSALYLCASSPNREMNTEAFFGQGTRLTVV.

The V call is TRBV18, the J call TRBJ2-1; 13 bases are a match to TRBD2. Germline V lookup: CDR1 KGHSH, CDR2 LQKENI. This CDR3 has 17 amino acids. The trim removed 6 bases at V and 10 bases at J, leaving 15 bases unmatched. CDR3 residues: CASSPSSRTSGSREQFF. CDR3 in DNA: TGTGCCAGCTCCCCATCGAGCCGGACTAGCGGGAGCAGGGAGCAGTTCTTC.

The chain employs TRBV7-9 and TRBJ2-5, with TRBD2 identical over 8 bases. The CDR3 is 17 residues long. The J segment lost 1 base and the V segment lost 6 bases, leaving 13 bases of the junction unmatched. CDR1 is SEHNR and CDR2 is FQNEAQ in the germline V gene (reference sequence). The CDR3 DNA is TGTGCCAGCAGGCCCTCCTGGCTAGCGGGCTTCCAAGAGACCCAGTACTTC. It codes for CASRPSWLAGFQETQYF.

The rearrangement links TRBV5-4 to TRBJ2-4; 11 nucleotides line up with TRBD2. The CDR3 is 18 amino acids. J was trimmed by 6 bases and V by 4 bases; bases with no gene match: 15. Germline V gives CDR1 SGHNT, CDR2 YYREEE (reference sequence). CDR3 sequence: CASSRRGLAGGPRNIQYF. CDR3 in DNA: TGTGCCAGCAGCCGGCGGGGTCTAGCGGGAGGCCCTAGAAACATTCAGTACTTC.

The sample holds one count of this clone. J is TRBJ1-1 and V is TRBV5-1; no firm D call. V was shortened by 1 base and J by 0 bases, with 10 bases between the two germline ends. The germline gives CDR1 SGHRS, CDR2 YFSETQ. This CDR3 spans 15 amino acids. The CDR3 DNA reads as TGCGCCAGCAGCTTGCAGGATCGGCTGAACACTGAAGCTTTCTTT. Translation gives CASSLQDRLNTEAFF.

The chain recombines TRBV7-9 with TRBJ2-7, with TRBD2 matching 7 bases. The CDR3 totals 15 residues. Germline V CDR1 and CDR2: SEHNR, FQNEAQ (reference sequence). Trimming cost V 5 bases and J 4 bases; bases outside gene matches: 11. CDR3 region: CASSENLLAQYEQYF. CDR3 DNA sequence: TGTGCCAGCAGCGAGAATTTACTAGCGCAGTACGAGCAGTACTTC. Combining the CDR3 with reference TRBV7-9 and TRBJ2-7 gives the whole variable domain DTGVSQNPRHKITKRGQNVTFRCDPISEHNRLYWYRQTLGQGPEFLTYFQNEAQLEKSRLLSDRFSAERPKGSFSTLEIQRTEQGDSAMYLCASSENLLAQYEQYFGPGTRLTVT.